The 27 T cell receptor beta chains below were found in one sample sequenced in a study of beta chain features in type 1 diabetes. General study findings and limits: Significant though moderate, a shortening of TCRB CDR3s appeared in all four CD4+ subsets of Type 1 diabetes patients.

Isolated RNA was reverse transcribed in full, so expressed TCRB transcripts were sequenced. Sequencing used immunoSEQ multiplex PCR; TCRdb keeps in-frame clones, though not all of them. This table holds some 330,000 clones, over 9.5% found once. No antigen has been identified for these receptors. Specimen: naive CD4+ T cells from blood. These TCRs come from a young woman with type 1 diabetes.

The V gene is TRBV7-2, the J gene TRBJ2-6; 8 nucleotides match TRBD2. The CDR3 is made up of 17 amino acids. Germline V lookup: CDR1 SGHTA, CDR2 FQGNSA. J lost 2 bases, V lost 3 bases, and 6 bases had no gene match. CDR3 loop: CASSLPGLGAGANVLTF. The CDR3 DNA reads as TGTGCCAGCAGCTTGCCGGGACTAGGGGCTGGGGCCAACGTCCTGACTTTC.

V usage is TRBV7-9 and J usage is TRBJ2-3; TRBD1 aligns across 9 bases. CDR3 length equals 14 residues. Germline V gene sequence: CDR1 SEHNR, CDR2 FQNEAQ (reference sequence). The ends lost 6 bases at V and 2 bases at J; junction bases unmatched: 3. CDR3 amino acids: CASSGQGFTDTQYF. The DNA for the CDR3 is TGTGCCAGCAGTGGACAGGGGTTCACAGATACGCAGTATTTT. Together with reference TRBV7-9 and TRBJ2-3, the CDR3 gives the full variable domain: DTGVSQNPRHKITKRGQNVTFRCDPISEHNRLYWYRQTLGQGPEFLTYFQNEAQLEKSRLLSDRFSAERPKGSFSTLEIQRTEQGDSAMYLCASSGQGFTDTQYFGPGTRLTVL.

This clone turned up a few times. This chain connects TRBV20-1 to TRBJ1-2; no clear D. In germline, CDR1 is DFQATT, CDR2 SNEGSKA (reference sequence). V shed 8 bases and J shed 0 bases, with 7 bases lying between them. This CDR3 is built from 11 residues. Here the CDR3 DNA reads TGCAGTTTGATAGCTAACTATGGCTACACCTTC. It encodes CSLIANYGYTF.

This chain links TRBV5-1 with TRBJ2-3, with TRBD2 identical over 7 bases. Germline V lookup: CDR1 SGHRS, CDR2 YFSETQ. CDR3 length: 11 amino acids. Unmatched junction bases numbered 4, after V lost 7 bases and J lost 8 bases. This chain's CDR3 is CASRGEGTQYF. CDR3 in DNA: TGCGCCAGCCGGGGGGAAGGTACGCAGTATTTT.

The chain is built from TRBV4-2 and TRBJ2-7; D is ambiguous. Germline V gene sequence: CDR1 LGHNA, CDR2 YNFKEQ. Trimming pared 5 bases from V and 0 bases from J, leaving 5 bases between. This CDR3 has 12 residues. The CDR3 is CASSSSSYEQYF. The CDR3 DNA reads TGTGCCAGCAGCTCCTCCTCCTACGAGCAGTACTTC.

The DNA of the CDR3 is TGTGCCACCAGCACCGGTAGGACAGGGAGCTCCTATAATTCACCCCTCCACTTT. Its translation: CATSTGRTGSSYNSPLHF. The rearrangement uses TRBV15 and TRBJ1-6; 8 bases are shared with TRBD1. CDR1 and CDR2 from the germline V gene are LNHNV and YYDKDF (reference sequence). The CDR3 is 18 amino acids. V was clipped by 4 bases and J by 0 bases; unmatched bases: 8.

This clone was seen only a few times. The chain employs TRBV5-6 and TRBJ2-7, with D unclear. CDR1 SGHDT and CDR2 YYEEEE come from the germline V gene. The CDR3 spans 13 residues. Trimming took off 0 bases at V and 2 bases at J, with 6 bases between the two ends. The CDR3 coding sequence is TGTGCCAGCAGCTTGGTCGTTGCCTACGAGCAGTACTTC. The encoded protein is CASSLVVAYEQYF.

The genes are TRBV9 and TRBJ2-3; TRBD2 agrees at 13 bases. The CDR3 length is 17 residues. Germline trimming cut 3 bases from V and 1 base from J; bases unmatched to any gene: 5. From germline, CDR1 is SGDLS and CDR2 YYNGEE. In nucleotides, the CDR3 is TGTGCCAGCAGCGCCCAGACTAGCGGGAGGCGCACAGATACGCAGTATTTT. Its protein is CASSAQTSGRRTDTQYF.

This clone occurred a few times. The chain has TRBV18 and TRBJ2-7; D is unclear. The CDR3 runs to 12 residues. Trimming took off 3 bases at V and 7 bases at J, with 10 bases between the two ends. Germline V CDR1 and CDR2: KGHSH, LQKENI. The CDR3 nucleotides read TGTGCCAGCTCACCGCAACCTCAGGAGCAGTACTTC. Protein: CASSPQPQEQYF.

V usage is TRBV30 and J usage is TRBJ1-5; 7 bases line up with TRBD1. The V gene's germline CDR1 is GTSNPN and CDR2 SVGIG (reference sequence). V lost 2 bases, J lost 4 bases, and 8 bases stayed unmatched. The length of the CDR3 is 15 residues. This CDR3 reads CAWSPRDRQNQPQHF. CDR3 in DNA: TGTGCCTGGAGTCCTCGGGACAGACAAAATCAGCCCCAGCATTTT.

This clone was found a few times. The genes are TRBV28 and TRBJ2-7; possibly TRBD2 for D (6 bases). This CDR3 is 11 amino acids long. Germline V gene lookup returns CDR1 MDHEN and CDR2 SYDVKM. V was clipped by 7 bases and J by 11 bases, with 15 bases between them. DNA of the CDR3: TGTGCCAGCACCCAGGGATGGAGGGAGTACTTC. Amino acid sequence: CASTQGWREYF. Full variable domain (missing parts from reference TRBV28 and TRBJ2-7): DVKVTQSSRYLVKRTGEKVFLECVQDMDHENMFWYRQDPGLGLRLIYFSYDVKMKEKGDIPEGYSVSREKKERFSLILESASTNQTSMYLCASTQGWREYFGPGTRLTVT.

The chain recombines TRBV5-1 with TRBJ2-4; possible D gene TRBD1, 6 bases. CDR1 is SGHRS, CDR2 YFSETQ, per germline. Trimming removed 4 bases at V and 6 bases at J, with 20 bases between. This CDR3 comprises 16 residues. CDR3 residues: CASSPILTGTGNIQYF. CDR3 bases: TGCGCCAGCAGCCCTATTTTGACAGGAACAGGAAACATTCAGTACTTC.

This clone was observed a handful of times. The rearrangement links TRBV15 to TRBJ1-1; D call uncertain. V was pared by 6 bases and J by 4 bases, with 9 bases between. The V gene's germline CDR1 is LNHNV and CDR2 YYDKDF (reference sequence). The CDR3 covers 12 residues. CDR3 region: CATRSLSTEAFF. The CDR3, as DNA: TGTGCCACCAGGAGTTTGAGCACTGAAGCTTTCTTT.

This clone has more than one count but fewer than ten. V is TRBV25-1 and J is TRBJ2-1, with 9 nucleotides matching TRBD2. Germline V gene data show CDR1 as MGHDK and CDR2 as SYGVNS. The V and J ends lost 8 bases and 8 bases, in that order; junction bases with no gene match: 10. The CDR3 sequence is 14 residues long. In DNA, the CDR3 is TGTGCCAGCGTGACTAGCGGTGTGCCTCATGAGCAGTTCTTC. The encoded protein is CASVTSGVPHEQFF.

This clone was counted a few times. The chain employs TRBV29-1 and TRBJ2-1; D not resolved. The V and J ends lost 4 bases and 4 bases respectively, with 11 bases between them. The CDR3 extends over 13 amino acids. CDR1 and CDR2 (germline): SQVTM, ANQGSEA. The DNA for the CDR3 is TGCAGCGTTGGAGGAGATCCATACAATGAGCAGTTCTTC. It codes for CSVGGDPYNEQFF.

The sample holds a few counts of this clone. One end of the junction varies from germline; a read error may be responsible. The V gene is TRBV23-1, the J gene TRBJ2-4; D possibly corresponds to TRBD2 (5 bases). TRBV23-1 falls under the ORF class, with uncertain function. This CDR3 region has 14 residues. CDR3 residues: CARSPAGAKNIQYF. The CDR3 bases are TGCGCCAGGAGTCCGGCGGGAGCCAAAAACATTCAGTACTTC.

As regards this clone: This specimen includes other DNA sequences encoding the same CDR3. The chain couples TRBV7-9 to TRBJ1-1, with a weak D call TRBD1 (5 bases). The CDR3 has 14 amino acids. V lost 2 bases and J lost 1, with 8 bases in between. Looked up from germline, CDR1 is SEHNR and CDR2 is FQNEAQ (reference sequence). This chain's CDR3 is CASSLLQENTEAFF. In DNA form, the CDR3 reads TGTGCCAGCAGCTTATTACAGGAGAACACTGAAGCTTTCTTT.

The chain uses TRBV29-1 and TRBJ2-5; 7 nucleotides align to TRBD2. CDR1 SQVTM and CDR2 ANQGSEA come from the germline V gene. After removal of 4 bases from V and 5 bases from J, the junction contained 16 bases not matched to a gene. There are 16 residues in the CDR3. CDR3 sequence reads: CSVGKARETFGETQYF. Written as DNA, the CDR3 is TGCAGCGTTGGTAAGGCGCGGGAGACATTCGGGGAGACCCAGTACTTC. Full variable domain (outside the CDR3, taken from reference TRBV29-1 and TRBJ2-5): SAVISQKPSRDICQRGTSLTIQCQVDSQVTMMFWYRQQPGQSLTLIATANQGSEATYESGFVIDKFPISRPNLTFSTLTVSNMSPEDSSIYLCSVGKARETFGETQYFGPGTRLLVL.

This clone was seen a few times. This sequence joins TRBV7-9 and TRBJ2-7, with TRBD2 as a possible D gene (6 bases). CDR3 length: 14 amino acids. V shed 3 bases and J shed 2 bases, with 11 bases lying between them. The V gene's germline CDR1 is SEHNR and CDR2 FQNEAQ (reference sequence). The CDR3 DNA reads as TGTGCCAGCAGCTTGTCGGCGGGGACCTACGAGCAGTACTTC. This sequence encodes CASSLSAGTYEQYF.

This clone came up a few times. Other nucleotide sequences in the sample specify the same CDR3. The chain is built from TRBV19 and TRBJ1-2; possible D gene TRBD1, 5 bases. CDR1 and CDR2 from the germline V gene are LNHDA and SQIVND (reference sequence). CDR3 length: 11 amino acids. Trimming pared 8 bases from V and 2 bases from J, leaving 6 bases between. CDR3 in amino acids: CASRQNYGYTF. The CDR3 nucleotides read TGTGCCAGTCGACAGAACTATGGCTACACCTTC.

The chain links TRBV7-9 to TRBJ2-2, with 7 bases fitting TRBD1. This CDR3 has 14 residues. Germline CDR1 SEHNR, CDR2 FQNEAQ (reference sequence). J lost 4 bases, V lost 1 base, and 0 bases had no gene match. The CDR3 DNA reads TGTGCCAGCAGCTTAGGGGACAGCACCGGGGAGCTGTTTTTT. Translation: CASSLGDSTGELFF.

The chain couples TRBV28 to TRBJ2-7; TRBD2 might be the D (5 bases). V was shortened by 2 bases and J by 3 bases, with 14 bases between the two germline ends. The germline V gene has CDR1 MDHEN and CDR2 SYDVKM. This CDR3 is built from 15 residues. The CDR3 region is CASSLAGSTLYEQYF. CDR3 nucleotides: TGTGCCAGCAGTTTAGCGGGCTCGACTCTCTACGAGCAGTACTTC.

The rearrangement uses TRBV19 and TRBJ2-7, with D possibly matching TRBD2 (5 bases). The V and J ends lost 0 bases and 1 base respectively, with 13 bases between them. This CDR3 spans 16 amino acids. Germline assignment: CDR1 LNHDA and CDR2 SQIVND (reference sequence). This CDR3 reads CASSIDGGVTSYEQYF. The CDR3 nucleotides read TGTGCCAGTAGTATAGATGGAGGAGTCACTTCCTACGAGCAGTACTTC.

The rearrangement uses TRBV6-5 and TRBJ2-1; 7 nucleotides match TRBD1. Germline V gives CDR1 MNHEY, CDR2 SVGAGI. This CDR3 is built from 15 residues. V shed 5 bases, J shed 8 bases, and the junction held 12 bases outside the gene matches. CDR3 nucleotide sequence: TGTGCCAGCAGTCGCGCCCTAGGGGGCCTTCATGAGCAGTTCTTC. Translating it yields CASSRALGGLHEQFF.

This sequence joins TRBV19 and TRBJ1-2; TRBD1 is a possible D gene (6 bases). The CDR3 is made up of 13 amino acids. Germline CDR1 LNHDA, CDR2 SQIVND (reference sequence). The germline V and J ends were trimmed by 7 bases and 7 bases, with 16 bases remaining between them. Here the CDR3 DNA reads TGTGCCAGTACCATGACAGGAGTGTTTGGCTACACCTTC. Translating gives CASTMTGVFGYTF.

This clone was observed a handful of times. The V and J genes are TRBV28 and TRBJ1-2; D call uncertain. V was pared by 4 bases and J by 5 bases, with 17 bases between. Looked up from germline, CDR1 is MDHEN and CDR2 is SYDVKM. This CDR3 has 15 amino acids. The CDR3 spells CASSSPAPEEYGYTF. The CDR3 DNA reads as TGTGCCAGCAGTTCCCCGGCACCGGAGGAGTATGGCTACACCTTC.

The chain carries TRBV27 and TRBJ2-6; D possibly corresponds to TRBD2 (5 bases). The germline V gene has CDR1 MNHEY and CDR2 SMNVEV (reference sequence). The CDR3 contains 15 residues. The V end was cut by 3 bases, the J end by 0 bases, with 6 bases between. For the CDR3, the DNA is TGTGCCAGCAGTTTTGGGAGCTCTGGGGCCAACGTCCTGACTTTC. Its protein product is CASSFGSSGANVLTF.